Below, one T cell receptor (beta chain) is given with its context. The target of this receptor is not known. Qualities for individual bases were not recorded, and no much larger clone is one base off. TCRbeta CDR3 regions were amplified from genomic DNA by means of the immunoSEQ Assay, a bias-controlled multiplex PCR. The authors' analysis ran thus. The number of nucleated cells in each sample was estimated from the amplification of reference gene primers within the assay. Sequence reads were collapsed and filtered to measure the absolute abundance of every unique TCRbeta CDR3 rearrangement. Productive Simpson clonality was computed per sample as the square root of Simpson's diversity index over productive rearrangements. Not all clones reach the TCRdb copy of this immuneACCESS table, which keeps in-frame sequences only. Checked studies attribute under half of the gap to unresolved V genes and leave the rest unexplained. V and J calls and clone size are given by that table; D and trimming were obtained from the DNA. The sample yields under 350,000 clones; under 90% were counted once. The ten most abundant clones make up approximately 2% of the sample.

The data were obtained in a study of blood T cell repertoires in COVID-19 (dated by TCRdb to 2020 to 2021). The study in broad terms: Samples covering the acute and convalescent phases of COVID-19 were provided by collaborators in the United States, Italy and Spain. The material from the prospective study consisted of cDNA or gDNA derived from T cells, B-cell-depleted T cells, or PBMCs. The dataset comprised deeply sampled blood TCRbeta repertoires from subjects exposed to, actively infected with, or recovered from COVID-19. The repertoires were released in a freely available public database meant as a resource for research on the immune response to SARS-CoV-2. Samples were obtained from the ongoing ImmuneRACE study (first 160 participants) and from over a thousand subjects provided by 6 global collaborators. Sample metadata almost always included a de-identified subject ID, COVID-19 status, age in years and sex. Where available, HLA class I and class II types were obtained from metadata supplied by the sample provider rather than from assay-based typing. Beyond this particular receptor, the publication reports: The quantity of clinical and demographic metadata differed by source and by participant and was supplied without curation.

One collaborating source in Seattle enrolled patients while the patients were actively infected and followed the patients over time throughout the course of disease. The collaborating institutions used their own protocols to collect whole blood in K2EDTA tubes. For TCRbeta analysis, collaborator samples were shipped as frozen whole blood, as isolated PBMCs, or as DNA extracted from either sample type. Taken from cysteine to phenylalanine, the CDR3 has 15 residues. The entry retains the CDR3 DNA only, 45 bases that are in frame from base 1. CDR1 and CDR2, looked up from the germline V gene, are KGHSH and LQKENI. V sheds 6 bases and J sheds 2 bases, leaving 13 bases between their ends.

Source material: peripheral blood. This sequence was found in a woman in her twenties or thirties with COVID-19, enrolled during active disease. The chain is assembled from TRBV18 and TRBJ2-2; the D gene is not confidently resolved. Read as DNA, the sequence is TGTGCCAGCTCCATAACAGAACTCAACACCGGGGAGCTGTTTTTT. The translation is CASSITELNTGELFF.